Below, 13 T cell receptor beta chains from the same sample are listed, as sequenced in a study of PD-1 blockade in classical Hodgkin lymphoma. Regarding time point: cycle 4 day 1 (C4D1), after 6 weeks of nivolumab. Relapse was seen in all patients after autologous stem cell transplantation, and brentuximab vedotin exposure was variable. Sequenced by immunoSEQ multiplex PCR; TCRdb stores in-frame clones only, minus some. The sample has about 24,000 clones, over 65% seen once. Sequenced here: peripheral blood mononuclear cells (PBMCs), sampled before the fourth cycle of nivolumab. The receptors derive from a human donor with classical Hodgkin lymphoma.

The gene calls are TRBV11-2 and TRBJ1-2; D gene ambiguous. V shed 5 bases and J shed 4 bases, with 11 bases lying between them. CDR3 length equals 13 residues. From germline, CDR1 is SGHAT and CDR2 FQNNGV. CDR3 sequence reads: CASSQDGRYGYTF. The CDR3 DNA reads as TGTGCCAGCAGCCAGGACGGACGCTATGGCTACACCTTC.

This clone is medium-sized within its sample. The chain is built from TRBV7-3 and TRBJ2-1, with TRBD2 as a possible D gene (6 bases). V shed 1 base and J shed 6 bases, with 31 bases lying between them. This CDR3 is built from 21 residues. The V gene's germline CDR1 is SGHTA and CDR2 FQGTGA. The CDR3 loop reads CASSLRALRGWGGGGSNEQFF. The DNA for the CDR3 is TGTGCCAGCAGCTTAAGAGCCCTGCGGGGTTGGGGCGGTGGTGGGAGCAATGAGCAGTTCTTC.

This clone appeared once. V usage is TRBV21-1 and J usage is TRBJ2-1; TRBD2 reflects the table's D call only, with no check against the DNA. TRBV21-1 is a pseudogene segment. The CDR3 is made up of 19 amino acids. The CDR3 coding sequence is TGTGCCAGCAGCAAAGCATCGTTGGGACTAGCGGGGGTTCTCCCTGAGCAGTTCTTC. Translating it yields CASSKASLGLAGVLPEQFF.

Remarks on this clone: The sample contains more than one DNA sequence encoding this CDR3. The chain links TRBV5-1 to TRBJ2-2; TRBD1 agrees at 9 bases. The CDR3 totals 15 residues. The junction had 3 bases not matched to a gene; V was cut back by 4 bases and J by 2 bases. Germline assignment: CDR1 SGHRS and CDR2 YFSETQ. Here the CDR3 reads CASSPDRGNTGELFF. CDR3 coding DNA: TGCGCCAGCAGCCCGGACAGGGGCAACACCGGGGAGCTGTTTTTT.

The chain recombines TRBV20-1 with TRBJ2-1; D ambiguous. The CDR3 covers 10 residues. Deletions cut 7 bases from V and 7 bases from J, with 8 bases between. Germline CDR1 reads DFQATT; CDR2 reads SNEGSKA (reference sequence). CDR3 DNA: TGCAGTGTTCAGAAAAATGAGCAGTTCTTC. Translating it yields CSVQKNEQFF.

DNA of the CDR3: TGTGCCAGCAGCGTGGATTTCAGGCCGGGCACTGAAGCTTTCTTT. It specifies CASSVDFRPGTEAFF. The chain has TRBV9 and TRBJ1-1; no reliable D call. Per germline, CDR1 SGDLS and CDR2 YYNGEE. Deletions cut 2 bases from V and 4 bases from J, with 15 bases between. The CDR3 loop spans 15 amino acids.

The chain is built from TRBV15 and TRBJ1-5; 9 nucleotides align to TRBD1. This CDR3 comprises 15 residues. CDR1 and CDR2 from the germline V gene are LNHNV and YYDKDF (reference sequence). V lost 2 bases and J lost 4; bases outside the gene matches: 3. Here the CDR3 reads CATSRRGTGNQPQHF. The CDR3 region has the DNA TGTGCCACCAGCAGAAGGGGGACAGGGAATCAGCCCCAGCATTTT.

This clone was recorded once. The rearrangement uses TRBV7-3 and TRBJ2-3, with TRBD2 matching 10 bases. Germline values: CDR1 SGHTA, CDR2 FQGTGA. V shed 0 bases, J shed 6 bases, and the junction held 6 bases outside the gene matches. This CDR3 contains 16 residues. The CDR3: CASSLTGLAGADTQYF. Here the CDR3 DNA reads TGTGCCAGCAGCTTAACGGGGCTAGCGGGAGCGGATACGCAGTATTTT.

The gene calls are TRBV6-1 and TRBJ2-5, with a weak D call TRBD1 (5 bases). The CDR3 runs 13 residues. Germline-derived CDR1 and CDR2 are MNHNS and SASEGT. Between the trimmed V and J ends, which lost 6 bases and 11 bases, there was a span of 19 bases. CDR3 sequence: CASSVTGISVQYF. The CDR3 coding sequence is TGTGCCAGCAGCGTAACAGGCATATCGGTTCAGTACTTC.

This clone was observed a single time. The chain is built from TRBV5-8 and TRBJ2-1; 7 positions match TRBD2. Looked up from germline, CDR1 is SGHTS and CDR2 is YDEGEE. After removal of 1 base from V and 9 bases from J, the junction contained 10 bases not matched to a gene. The CDR3 sequence is 15 residues long. Here the CDR3 DNA reads TGTGCCAGCAGCTTGAGCGGGACGGGAGTGAGTGAGCAGTTCTTC. The encoded protein is CASSLSGTGVSEQFF.

This clone was recorded a few times. Its ends do not fully match the called genes, so a read error is possible. The CDR3: CASSLNRGYEQYF. CDR3 nucleotide sequence: TGTGCTAGCAGCTTAAACAGGGGCTACGAGCAGTACTTC. The chain combines TRBV7-7 with TRBJ2-7, with TRBD1 identical over 7 bases. CDR1 is SSHAT, CDR2 FNYEAQ, per germline (reference sequence). There are 13 residues in the CDR3.

This rearrangement joins TRBV6-5 to TRBJ2-7, with 13 bases aligning to TRBD2. The trim removed 0 bases at V and 1 base at J, leaving 0 bases unmatched. CDR1 is MNHEY, CDR2 SVGAGI, per germline. This CDR3 has 16 residues. CDR3 bases: TGTGCCAGCAGTTACTCGGGACTAGCGGGGTCCTACGAGCAGTACTTC. This translates into CASSYSGLAGSYEQYF.

This chain links TRBV29-1 with TRBJ1-3; no clear D. The germline CDR1 and CDR2 sequences are SQVTM and ANQGSEA. V lost 0 bases to trimming and J lost 0 bases, with 12 bases between them. This CDR3 has 16 amino acids. The CDR3, as DNA: TGCAGCGTTGAAGATCCCTGGGGTGTCTCTGGAAACACCATATATTTT. Translation: CSVEDPWGVSGNTIYF.